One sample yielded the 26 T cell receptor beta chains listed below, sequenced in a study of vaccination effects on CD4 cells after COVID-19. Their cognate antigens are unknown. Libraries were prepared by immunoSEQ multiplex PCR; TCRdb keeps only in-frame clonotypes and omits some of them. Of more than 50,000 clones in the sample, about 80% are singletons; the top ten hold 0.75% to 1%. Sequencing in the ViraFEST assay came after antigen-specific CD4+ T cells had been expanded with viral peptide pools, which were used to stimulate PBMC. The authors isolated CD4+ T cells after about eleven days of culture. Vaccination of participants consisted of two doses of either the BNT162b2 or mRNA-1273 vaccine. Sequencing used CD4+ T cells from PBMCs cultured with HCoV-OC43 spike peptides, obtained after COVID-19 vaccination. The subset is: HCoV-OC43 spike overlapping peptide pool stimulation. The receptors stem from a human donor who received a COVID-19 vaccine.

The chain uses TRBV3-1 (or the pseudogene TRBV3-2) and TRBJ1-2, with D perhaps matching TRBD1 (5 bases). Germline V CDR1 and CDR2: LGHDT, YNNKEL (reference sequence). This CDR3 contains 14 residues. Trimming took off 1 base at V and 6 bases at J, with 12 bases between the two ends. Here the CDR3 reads CASSQVGGWDGYTF. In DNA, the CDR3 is TGTGCCAGCAGCCAAGTGGGGGGATGGGATGGCTACACCTTC.

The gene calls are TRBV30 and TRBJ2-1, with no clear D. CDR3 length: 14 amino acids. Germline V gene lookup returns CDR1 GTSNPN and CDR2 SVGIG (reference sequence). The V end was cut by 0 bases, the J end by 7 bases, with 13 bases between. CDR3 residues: CAWSVLALGNEQFF. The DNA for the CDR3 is TGTGCCTGGAGTGTCCTGGCGTTAGGGAATGAGCAGTTCTTC.

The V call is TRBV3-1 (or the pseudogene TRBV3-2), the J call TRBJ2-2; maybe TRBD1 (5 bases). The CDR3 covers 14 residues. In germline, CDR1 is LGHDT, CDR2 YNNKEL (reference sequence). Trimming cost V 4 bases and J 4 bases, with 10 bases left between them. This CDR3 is CASSRTGFTGELFF. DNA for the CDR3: TGTGCCAGCAGCCGTACAGGCTTCACCGGGGAGCTGTTTTTT.

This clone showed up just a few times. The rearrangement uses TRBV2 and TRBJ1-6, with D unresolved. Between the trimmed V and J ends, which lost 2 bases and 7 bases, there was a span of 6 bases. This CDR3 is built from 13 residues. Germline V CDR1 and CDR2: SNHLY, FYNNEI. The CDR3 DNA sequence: TGTGCCAGCAGTGAAAAGATGAATTCACCCCTCCACTTT. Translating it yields CASSEKMNSPLHF.

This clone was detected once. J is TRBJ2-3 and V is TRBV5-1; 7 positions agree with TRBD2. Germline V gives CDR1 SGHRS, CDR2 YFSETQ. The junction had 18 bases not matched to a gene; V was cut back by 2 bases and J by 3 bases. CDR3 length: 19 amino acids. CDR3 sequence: CASSFGWGGRGLTTDTQYF. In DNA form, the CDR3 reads TGCGCCAGCAGCTTTGGGTGGGGGGGACGAGGGTTAACGACAGATACGCAGTATTTT.

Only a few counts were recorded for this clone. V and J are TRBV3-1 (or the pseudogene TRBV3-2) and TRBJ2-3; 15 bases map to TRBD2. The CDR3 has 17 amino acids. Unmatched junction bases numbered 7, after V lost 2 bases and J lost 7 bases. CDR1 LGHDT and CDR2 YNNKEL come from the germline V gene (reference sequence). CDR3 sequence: CASSQTGLAGGAYTQYF. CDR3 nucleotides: TGTGCCAGCAGCCAAACGGGACTAGCGGGGGGTGCATATACGCAGTATTTT.

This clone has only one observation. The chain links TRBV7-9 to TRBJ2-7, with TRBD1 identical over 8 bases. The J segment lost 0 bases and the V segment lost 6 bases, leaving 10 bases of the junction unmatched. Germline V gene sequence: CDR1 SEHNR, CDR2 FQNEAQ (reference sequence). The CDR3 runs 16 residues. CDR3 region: CASREEGQESSYEQYV. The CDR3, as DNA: TGTGCCAGCAGAGAGGAGGGACAGGAGAGCTCCTACGAGCAGTACGTC.

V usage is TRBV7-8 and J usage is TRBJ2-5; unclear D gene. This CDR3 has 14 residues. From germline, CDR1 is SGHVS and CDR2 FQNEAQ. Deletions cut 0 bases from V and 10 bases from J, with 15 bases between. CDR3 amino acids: CASSLAGVLAGQYF. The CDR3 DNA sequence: TGTGCCAGCAGCTTAGCTGGAGTTTTGGCTGGCCAGTACTTC.

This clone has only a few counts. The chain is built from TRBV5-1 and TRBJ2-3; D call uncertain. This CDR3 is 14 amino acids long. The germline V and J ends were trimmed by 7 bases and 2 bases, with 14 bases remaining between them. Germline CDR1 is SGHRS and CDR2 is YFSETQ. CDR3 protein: CASGFSADTDTQYF. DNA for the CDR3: TGCGCCAGCGGATTCAGCGCTGACACAGATACGCAGTATTTT.

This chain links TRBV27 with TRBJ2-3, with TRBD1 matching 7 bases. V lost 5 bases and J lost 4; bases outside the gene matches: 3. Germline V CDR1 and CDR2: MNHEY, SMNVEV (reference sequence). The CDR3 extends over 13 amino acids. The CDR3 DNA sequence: TGTGCCAGCAGTGGACAGGTTTCAGATACGCAGTATTTT. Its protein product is CASSGQVSDTQYF.

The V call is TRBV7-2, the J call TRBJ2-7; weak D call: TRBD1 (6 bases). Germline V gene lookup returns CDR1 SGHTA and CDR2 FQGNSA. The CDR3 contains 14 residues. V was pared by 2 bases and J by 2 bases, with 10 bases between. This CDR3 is CASSLRRTAYEQYV. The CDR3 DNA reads TGTGCCAGCAGCTTAAGAAGGACAGCCTACGAGCAGTACGTC.

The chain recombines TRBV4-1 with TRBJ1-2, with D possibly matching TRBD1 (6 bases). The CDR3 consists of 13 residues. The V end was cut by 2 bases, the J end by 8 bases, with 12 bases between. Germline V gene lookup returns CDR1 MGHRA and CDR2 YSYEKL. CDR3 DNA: TGCGCCAGCAGCCAAAGGGGGGAACGAGGCTACACCTTC. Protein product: CASSQRGERGYTF.

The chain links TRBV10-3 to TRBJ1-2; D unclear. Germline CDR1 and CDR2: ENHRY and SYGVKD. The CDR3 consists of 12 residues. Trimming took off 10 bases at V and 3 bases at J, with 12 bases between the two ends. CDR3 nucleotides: TGTGCCAGCTCGACGGCGGACTATGGCTACACCTTC. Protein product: CASSTADYGYTF.

In DNA, the CDR3 is TGCGCCAGCAGCTTGAGTGTCGGGGAATCTGACAATGAGCAGTTCTTC. It encodes CASSLSVGESDNEQFF. The chain joins TRBV5-1 to TRBJ2-1; D perhaps matches TRBD2 (5 bases). V gave up 1 base and J gave up 5 bases, with 16 bases separating them. The V gene's germline CDR1 is SGHRS and CDR2 YFSETQ. The CDR3 loop spans 16 amino acids.

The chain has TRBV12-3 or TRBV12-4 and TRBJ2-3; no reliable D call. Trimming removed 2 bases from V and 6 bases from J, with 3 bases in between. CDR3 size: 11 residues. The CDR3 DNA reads TGTGCCAGCAGTTTAACGGATACGCAGTATTTT. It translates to CASSLTDTQYF.

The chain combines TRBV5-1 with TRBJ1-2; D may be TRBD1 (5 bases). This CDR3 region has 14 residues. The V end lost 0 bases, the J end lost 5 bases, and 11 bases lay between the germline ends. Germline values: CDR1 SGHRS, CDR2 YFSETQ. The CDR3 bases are TGCGCCAGCAGCTTGGGGACCCGGACATATGGCTACACCTTC. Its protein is CASSLGTRTYGYTF.

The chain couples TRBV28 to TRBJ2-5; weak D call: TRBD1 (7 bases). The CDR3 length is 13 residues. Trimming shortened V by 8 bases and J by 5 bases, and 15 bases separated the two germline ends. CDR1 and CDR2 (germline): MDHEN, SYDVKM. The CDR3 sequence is CASQPGGRETQYF. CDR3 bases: TGTGCCAGCCAACCAGGGGGGAGGGAGACCCAGTACTTC.

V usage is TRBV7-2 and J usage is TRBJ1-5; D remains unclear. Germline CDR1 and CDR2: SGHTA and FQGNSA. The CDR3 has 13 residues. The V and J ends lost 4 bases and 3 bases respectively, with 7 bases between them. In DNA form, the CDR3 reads TGTGCCAGCAGCTCATCCTTCAATCAGCCCCAGCATTTT. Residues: CASSSSFNQPQHF.

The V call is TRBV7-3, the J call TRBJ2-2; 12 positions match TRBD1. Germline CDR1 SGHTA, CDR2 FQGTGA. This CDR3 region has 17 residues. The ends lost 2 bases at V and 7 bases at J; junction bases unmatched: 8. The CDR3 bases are TGTGCCAGCAGCTTAGGACTGGGACAGGGGGCTGGCGGGGAGCTGTTTTTT. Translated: CASSLGLGQGAGGELFF. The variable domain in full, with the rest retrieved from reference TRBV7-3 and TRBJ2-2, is GAGVSQTPSNKVTEKGKYVELRCDPISGHTALYWYRQSLGQGPEFLIYFQGTGAADDSGLPNDRFFAVRPEGSVSTLKIQRTERGDSAVYLCASSLGLGQGAGGELFFGEGSRLTVL.

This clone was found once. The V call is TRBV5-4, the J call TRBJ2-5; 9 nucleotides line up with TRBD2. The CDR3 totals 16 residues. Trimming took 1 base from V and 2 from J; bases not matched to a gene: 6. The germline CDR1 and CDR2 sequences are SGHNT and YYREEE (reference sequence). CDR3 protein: CASSLLSGGRQETQYF. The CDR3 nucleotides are TGTGCCAGCAGCTTGCTGAGCGGGGGGCGGCAAGAGACCCAGTACTTC.

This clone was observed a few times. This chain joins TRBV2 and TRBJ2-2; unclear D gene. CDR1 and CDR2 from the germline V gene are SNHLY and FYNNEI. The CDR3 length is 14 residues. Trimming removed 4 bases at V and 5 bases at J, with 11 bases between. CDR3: CASSVHPGTGELFF. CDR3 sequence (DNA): TGTGCCAGCAGTGTACACCCCGGGACCGGGGAGCTGTTTTTT.

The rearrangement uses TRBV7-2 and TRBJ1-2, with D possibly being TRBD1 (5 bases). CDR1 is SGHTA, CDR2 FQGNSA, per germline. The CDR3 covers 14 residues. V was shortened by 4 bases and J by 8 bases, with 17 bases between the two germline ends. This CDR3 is CASSSRAGIGGYTF. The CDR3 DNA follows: TGTGCCAGCAGCTCCAGGGCAGGGATAGGCGGCTACACCTTC.

The CDR3 nucleotides read TGTGCCAGCACGAACTGGGGACCAGCCAGCCCAGATACGCAGTATTTT. Protein: CASTNWGPASPDTQYF. The rearrangement uses TRBV27 and TRBJ2-3; D may correspond to TRBD1 or TRBD2 (5 bases each). Germline assignment: CDR1 MNHEY and CDR2 SMNVEV (reference sequence). Trimming removed 7 bases at V and 4 bases at J, with 21 bases between. CDR3 size: 16 residues.

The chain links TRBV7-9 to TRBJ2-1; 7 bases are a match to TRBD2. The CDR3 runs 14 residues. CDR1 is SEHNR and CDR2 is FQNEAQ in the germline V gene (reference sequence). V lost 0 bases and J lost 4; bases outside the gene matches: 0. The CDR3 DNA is TGTGCCAGCAGCTTAGCACTAGCGTACAATGAGCAGTTCTTC. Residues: CASSLALAYNEQFF.

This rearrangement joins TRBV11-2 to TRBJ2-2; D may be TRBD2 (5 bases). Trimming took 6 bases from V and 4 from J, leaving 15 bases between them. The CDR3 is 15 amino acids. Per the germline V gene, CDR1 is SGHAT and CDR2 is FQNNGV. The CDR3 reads CASRSPRGSTGELFF. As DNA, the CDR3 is TGTGCCAGCAGGTCCCCCCGGGGAAGCACCGGGGAGCTGTTTTTT.

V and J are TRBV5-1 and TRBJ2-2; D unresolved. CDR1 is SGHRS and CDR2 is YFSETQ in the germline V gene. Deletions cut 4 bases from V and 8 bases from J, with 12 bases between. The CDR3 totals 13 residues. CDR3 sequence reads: CASSLESVGELFF. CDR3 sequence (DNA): TGCGCCAGCAGCCTAGAGAGCGTAGGGGAGCTGTTTTTT.